The entry that follows covers one T cell receptor beta chain sequence. These data originate in a study of shared clonotypes between healthy human individuals. Measured with immunoSEQ multiplex PCR; TCRdb has only the in-frame clones, and not every one. Among approximately 340,000 clones, around two thirds were seen once, and the ten largest hold about 9.3%. V lost 5 bases and J lost 6; bases outside the gene matches: 11. This CDR3 contains 17 residues. Germline CDR1 MDHEN, CDR2 SYDVKM. The V and J genes are TRBV28 and TRBJ2-1; 12 positions agree with TRBD2. The receptor comes from a man aged 25 to 40 in good health. Sample: memory CD4+ T cells sorted from blood. Regarding subset: CD45RA-negative fraction. In DNA, the CDR3 is TGTGCCAGCAGTCGAAACCTTCTAGCGGGAGGGTCCAATGAGCAGTTCTTC. Its protein is CASSRNLLAGGSNEQFF.